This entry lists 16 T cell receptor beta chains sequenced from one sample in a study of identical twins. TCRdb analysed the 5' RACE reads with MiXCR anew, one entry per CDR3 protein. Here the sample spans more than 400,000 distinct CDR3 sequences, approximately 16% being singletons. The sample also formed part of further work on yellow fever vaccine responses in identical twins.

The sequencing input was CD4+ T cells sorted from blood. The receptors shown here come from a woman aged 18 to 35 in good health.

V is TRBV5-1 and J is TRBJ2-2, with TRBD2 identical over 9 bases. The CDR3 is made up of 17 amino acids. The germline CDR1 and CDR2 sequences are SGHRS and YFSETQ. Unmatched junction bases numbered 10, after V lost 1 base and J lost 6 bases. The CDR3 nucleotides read TGCGCCAGCAGCTTGTCCGCGGGAGGGCCTGGGGCCGGGGAGCTGTTTTTT. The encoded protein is CASSLSAGGPGAGELFF.

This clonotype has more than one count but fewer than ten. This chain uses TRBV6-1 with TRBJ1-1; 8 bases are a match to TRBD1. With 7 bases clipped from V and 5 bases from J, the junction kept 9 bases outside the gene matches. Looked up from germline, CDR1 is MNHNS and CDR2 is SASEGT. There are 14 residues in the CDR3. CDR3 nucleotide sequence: TGTGCCAGCACCCAGTACAGGGGGGGAACTGAAGCTTTCTTT. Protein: CASTQYRGGTEAFF.

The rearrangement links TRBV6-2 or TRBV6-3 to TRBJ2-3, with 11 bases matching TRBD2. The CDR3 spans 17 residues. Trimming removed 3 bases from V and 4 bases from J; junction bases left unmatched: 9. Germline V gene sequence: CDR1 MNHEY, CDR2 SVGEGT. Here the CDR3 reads CASSYLLAGAVADTQYF. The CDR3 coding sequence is TGTGCCAGCAGTTATCTACTAGCGGGGGCTGTGGCAGATACGCAGTATTTT.

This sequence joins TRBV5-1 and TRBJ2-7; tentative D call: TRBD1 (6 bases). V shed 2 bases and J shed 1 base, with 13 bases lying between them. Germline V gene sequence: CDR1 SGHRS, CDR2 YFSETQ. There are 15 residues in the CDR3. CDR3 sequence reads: CASSLRQAYSYEQYF. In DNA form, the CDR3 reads TGCGCCAGCAGCTTAAGACAGGCATATTCCTACGAGCAGTACTTC.

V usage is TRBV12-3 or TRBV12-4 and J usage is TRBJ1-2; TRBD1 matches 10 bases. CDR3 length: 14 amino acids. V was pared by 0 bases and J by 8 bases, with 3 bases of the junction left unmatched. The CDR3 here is CASSLATGGVGYTF. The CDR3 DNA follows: TGTGCCAGCAGTTTAGCGACAGGGGGCGTAGGCTACACCTTC.

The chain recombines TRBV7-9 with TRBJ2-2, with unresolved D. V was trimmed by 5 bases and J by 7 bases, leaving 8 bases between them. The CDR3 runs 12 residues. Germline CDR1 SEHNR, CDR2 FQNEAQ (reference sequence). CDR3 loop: CASSPPGGELFF. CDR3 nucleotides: TGTGCCAGCAGCCCCCCTGGCGGGGAGCTGTTTTTT.

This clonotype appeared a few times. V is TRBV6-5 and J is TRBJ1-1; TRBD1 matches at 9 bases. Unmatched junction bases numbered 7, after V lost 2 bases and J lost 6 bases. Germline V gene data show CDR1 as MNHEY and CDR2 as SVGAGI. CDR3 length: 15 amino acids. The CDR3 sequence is CASSYQGQGEAEAFF. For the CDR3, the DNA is TGTGCCAGCAGTTACCAGGGACAGGGTGAAGCTGAAGCTTTCTTT.

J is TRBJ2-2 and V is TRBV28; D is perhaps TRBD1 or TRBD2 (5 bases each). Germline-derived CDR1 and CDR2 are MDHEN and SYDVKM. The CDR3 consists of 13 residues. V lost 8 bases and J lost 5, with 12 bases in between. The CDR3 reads CASGGGGTGELFF. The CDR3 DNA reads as TGTGCCAGCGGAGGTGGGGGTACCGGGGAGCTGTTTTTT.

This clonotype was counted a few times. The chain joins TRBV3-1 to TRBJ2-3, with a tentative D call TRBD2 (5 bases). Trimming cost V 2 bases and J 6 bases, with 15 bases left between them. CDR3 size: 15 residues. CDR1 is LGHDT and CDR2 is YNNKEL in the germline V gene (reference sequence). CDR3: CASSQSFREGDTQYF. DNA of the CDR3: TGTGCCAGCAGCCAATCATTTCGGGAAGGGGATACGCAGTATTTT.

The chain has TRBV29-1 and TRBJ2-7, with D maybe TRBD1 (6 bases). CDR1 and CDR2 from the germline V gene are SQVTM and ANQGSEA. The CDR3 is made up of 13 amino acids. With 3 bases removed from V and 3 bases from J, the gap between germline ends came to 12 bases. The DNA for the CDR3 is TGCAGCGTTGAGGGTGGGACACACTACGAGCAGTACTTC. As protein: CSVEGGTHYEQYF.

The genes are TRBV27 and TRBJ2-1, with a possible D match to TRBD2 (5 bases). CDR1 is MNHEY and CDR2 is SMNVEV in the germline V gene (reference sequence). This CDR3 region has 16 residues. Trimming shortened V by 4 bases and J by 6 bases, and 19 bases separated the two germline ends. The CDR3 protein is CASSSEGPYFGNEQFF. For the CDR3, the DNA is TGTGCCAGCAGTTCCGAGGGCCCCTACTTCGGCAATGAGCAGTTCTTC.

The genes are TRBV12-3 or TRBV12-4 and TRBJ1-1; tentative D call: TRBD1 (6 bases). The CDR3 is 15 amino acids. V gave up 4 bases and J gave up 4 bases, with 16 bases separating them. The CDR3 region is CASSSWTVLGTEAFF. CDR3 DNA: TGTGCCAGCAGTTCTTGGACAGTCCTCGGCACTGAAGCTTTCTTT.

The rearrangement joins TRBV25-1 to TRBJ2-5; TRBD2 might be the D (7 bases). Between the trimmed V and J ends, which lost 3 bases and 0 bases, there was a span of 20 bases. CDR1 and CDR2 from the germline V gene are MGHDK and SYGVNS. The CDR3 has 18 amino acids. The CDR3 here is CASSDRGWGGSNQETQYF. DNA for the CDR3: TGTGCCAGCAGTGATCGAGGTTGGGGGGGCTCCAACCAAGAGACCCAGTACTTC.

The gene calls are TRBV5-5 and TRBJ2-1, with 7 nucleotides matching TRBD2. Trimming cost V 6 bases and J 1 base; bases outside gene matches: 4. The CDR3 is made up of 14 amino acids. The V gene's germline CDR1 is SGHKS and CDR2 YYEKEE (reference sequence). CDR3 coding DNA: TGTGCCAGCACCTGGGGGGGGTCCTACAATGAGCAGTTCTTC. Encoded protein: CASTWGGSYNEQFF.

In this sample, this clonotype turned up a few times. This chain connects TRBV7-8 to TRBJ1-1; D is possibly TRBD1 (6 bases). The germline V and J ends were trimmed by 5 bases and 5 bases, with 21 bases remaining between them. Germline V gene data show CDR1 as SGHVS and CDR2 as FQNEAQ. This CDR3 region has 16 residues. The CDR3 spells CASSANRAGSGTEAFF. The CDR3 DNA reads TGTGCCAGCAGCGCTAACAGGGCTGGATCTGGTACTGAAGCTTTCTTT.

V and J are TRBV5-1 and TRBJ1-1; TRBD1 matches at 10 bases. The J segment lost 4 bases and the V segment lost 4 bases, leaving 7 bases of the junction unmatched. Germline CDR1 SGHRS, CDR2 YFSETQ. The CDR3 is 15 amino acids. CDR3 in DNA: TGCGCCAGCAGCCACGACAGGGGGCGCCTCACTGAAGCTTTCTTT. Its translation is CASSHDRGRLTEAFF.